This T cell receptor (beta chain) was recovered during a study of T cell responses to AZD1222 COVID-19 vaccine. Study results and caveats: Within unmutated variant regions lay the reported targets of nearly half of spike-specific TCRs. Rises in breadth and depth of Spike-specific TCRs came after two AZD1222 doses.

As concerns this clone: What it recognizes is unknown.

TCRdb's table, derived via immunoSEQ multiplex PCR, lists solely in-frame clones and lacks some. The data hold roughly 120,000 clones, with nearly 90% observed a single time. The CDR3 totals 14 residues. In germline, CDR1 is SGHNT, CDR2 YYREEE (reference sequence). J lost 3 bases, V lost 6 bases, and 8 bases had no gene match. This chain connects TRBV5-4 to TRBJ2-5; 7 nucleotides match TRBD2. Sample: peripheral blood, taken on day 0 of AZD1222 vaccination. The sequence was collected from an adult in good health. The CDR3 bases are TGTGCCAGCACCATGGGAGGGAGGGAAGAGACCCAGTACTTC. Amino acid sequence: CASTMGGREETQYF.